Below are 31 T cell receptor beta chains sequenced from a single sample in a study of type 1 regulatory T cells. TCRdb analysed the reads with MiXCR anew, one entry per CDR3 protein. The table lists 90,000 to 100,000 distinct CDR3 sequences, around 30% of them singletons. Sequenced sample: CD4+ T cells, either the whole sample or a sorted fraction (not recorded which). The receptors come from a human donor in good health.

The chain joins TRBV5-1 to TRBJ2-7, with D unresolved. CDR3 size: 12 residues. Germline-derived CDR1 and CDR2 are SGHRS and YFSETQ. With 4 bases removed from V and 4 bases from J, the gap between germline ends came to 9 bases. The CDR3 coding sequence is TGCGCCAGCAGCGTTGACATATACGAGCAGTACTTC. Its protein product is CASSVDIYEQYF.

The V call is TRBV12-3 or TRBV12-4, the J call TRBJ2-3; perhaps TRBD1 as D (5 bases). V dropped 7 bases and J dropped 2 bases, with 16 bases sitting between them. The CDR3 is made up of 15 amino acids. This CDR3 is CASITTGASTDTQYF. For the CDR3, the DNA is TGTGCCAGCATCACGACTGGGGCTTCCACAGATACGCAGTATTTT.

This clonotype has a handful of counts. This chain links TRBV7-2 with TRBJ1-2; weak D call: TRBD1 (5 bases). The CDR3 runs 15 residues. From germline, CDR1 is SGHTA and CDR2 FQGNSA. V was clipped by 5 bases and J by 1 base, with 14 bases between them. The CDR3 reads CASSPRQIVNYGYTF. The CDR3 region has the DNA TGTGCCAGCAGCCCCCGACAGATAGTTAACTATGGCTACACCTTC.

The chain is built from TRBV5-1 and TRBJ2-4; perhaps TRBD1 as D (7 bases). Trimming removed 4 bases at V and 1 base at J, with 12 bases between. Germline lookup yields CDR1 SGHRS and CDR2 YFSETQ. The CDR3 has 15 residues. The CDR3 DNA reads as TGCGCCAGCAGCGGGGGGACAGACGCCAAAAACATTCAGTACTTC. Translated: CASSGGTDAKNIQYF.

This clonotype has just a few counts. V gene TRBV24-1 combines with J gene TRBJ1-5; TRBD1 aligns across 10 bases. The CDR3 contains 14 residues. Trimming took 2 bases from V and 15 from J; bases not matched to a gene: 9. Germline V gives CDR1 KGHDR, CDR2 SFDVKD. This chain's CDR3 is CATSDYPGTGALHF. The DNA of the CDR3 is TGTGCCACCAGTGATTACCCCGGGACAGGGGCATTGCATTTT.

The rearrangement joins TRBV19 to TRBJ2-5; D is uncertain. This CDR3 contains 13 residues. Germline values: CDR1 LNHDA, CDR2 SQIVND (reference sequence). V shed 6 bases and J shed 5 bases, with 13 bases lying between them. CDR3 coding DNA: TGTGCCAGTAGAACCGACCGTAGCGAGACCCAGTACTTC. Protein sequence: CASRTDRSETQYF.

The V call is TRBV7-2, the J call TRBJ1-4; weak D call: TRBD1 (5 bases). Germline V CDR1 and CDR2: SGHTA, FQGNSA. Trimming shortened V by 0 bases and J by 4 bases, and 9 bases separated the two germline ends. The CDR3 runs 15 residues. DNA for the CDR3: TGTGCCAGCAGCTTAGCGCCAGGGAATAATGAAAAACTGTTTTTT. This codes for CASSLAPGNNEKLFF.

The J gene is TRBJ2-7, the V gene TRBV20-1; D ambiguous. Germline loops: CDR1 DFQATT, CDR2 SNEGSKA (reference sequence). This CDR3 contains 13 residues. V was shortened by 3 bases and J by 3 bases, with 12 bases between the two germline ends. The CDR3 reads CSASERGVYEQYF. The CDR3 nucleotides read TGCAGTGCTAGTGAGAGAGGTGTCTACGAGCAGTACTTC.

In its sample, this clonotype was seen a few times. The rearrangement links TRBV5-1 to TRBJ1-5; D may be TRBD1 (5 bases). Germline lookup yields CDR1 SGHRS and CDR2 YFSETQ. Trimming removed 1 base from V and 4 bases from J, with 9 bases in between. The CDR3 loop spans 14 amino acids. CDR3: CASSLSGGNQPQHF. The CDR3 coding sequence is TGCGCCAGCAGCTTGAGCGGGGGTAATCAGCCCCAGCATTTT.

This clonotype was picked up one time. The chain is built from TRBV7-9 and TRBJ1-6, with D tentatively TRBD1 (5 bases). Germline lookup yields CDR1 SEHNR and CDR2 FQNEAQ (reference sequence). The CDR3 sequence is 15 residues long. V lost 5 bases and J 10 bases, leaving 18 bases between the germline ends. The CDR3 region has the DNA TGTGCCAGCAGCACCGTAGCGGGGCAAGGATCACCCCTCCACTTT. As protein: CASSTVAGQGSPLHF.

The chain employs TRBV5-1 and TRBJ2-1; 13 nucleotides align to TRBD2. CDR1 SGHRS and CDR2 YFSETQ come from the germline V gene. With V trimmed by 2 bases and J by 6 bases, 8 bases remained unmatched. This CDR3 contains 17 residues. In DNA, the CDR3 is TGCGCCAGCAGCTTAGACCCACTAGCGGGAGGGGGCAATGAGCAGTTCTTC. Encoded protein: CASSLDPLAGGGNEQFF.

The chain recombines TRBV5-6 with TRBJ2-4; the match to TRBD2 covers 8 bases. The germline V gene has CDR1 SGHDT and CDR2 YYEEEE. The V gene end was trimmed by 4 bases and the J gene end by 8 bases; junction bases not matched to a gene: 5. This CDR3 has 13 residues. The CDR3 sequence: CASSRSGGDIQYF. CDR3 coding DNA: TGTGCCAGCAGCCGTTCGGGGGGGGACATTCAGTACTTC.

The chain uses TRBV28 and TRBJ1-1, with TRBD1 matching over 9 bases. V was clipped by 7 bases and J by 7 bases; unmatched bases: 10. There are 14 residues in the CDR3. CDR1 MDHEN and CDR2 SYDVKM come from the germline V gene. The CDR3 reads CASNLSGTGLEAFF. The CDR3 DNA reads TGTGCCAGCAATCTCTCCGGGACAGGGCTTGAAGCTTTCTTT.

For the CDR3, the DNA is TGTGCCAGCAGACCCGCTCGGGTTGAGCAGTTCTTC. It encodes CASRPARVEQFF. The chain has TRBV7-2 and TRBJ2-1; D is undetermined. The CDR3 is 12 amino acids. Trimming left V 6 bases short and J 9 bases short, with 12 bases between. Germline V gene data show CDR1 as SGHTA and CDR2 as FQGNSA.

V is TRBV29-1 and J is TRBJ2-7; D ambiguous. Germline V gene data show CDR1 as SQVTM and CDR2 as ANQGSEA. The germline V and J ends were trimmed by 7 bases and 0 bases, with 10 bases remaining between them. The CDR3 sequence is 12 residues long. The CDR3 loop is CSGSRPSYEQYF. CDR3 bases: TGCAGCGGATCGAGGCCCTCCTACGAGCAGTACTTC.

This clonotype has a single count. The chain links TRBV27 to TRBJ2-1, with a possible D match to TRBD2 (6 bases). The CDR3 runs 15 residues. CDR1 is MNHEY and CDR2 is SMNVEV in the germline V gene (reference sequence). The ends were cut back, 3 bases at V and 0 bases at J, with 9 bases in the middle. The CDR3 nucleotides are TGTGCCAGCAGTTTTGGCGGGAACTCCTACAATGAGCAGTTCTTC. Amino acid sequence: CASSFGGNSYNEQFF.

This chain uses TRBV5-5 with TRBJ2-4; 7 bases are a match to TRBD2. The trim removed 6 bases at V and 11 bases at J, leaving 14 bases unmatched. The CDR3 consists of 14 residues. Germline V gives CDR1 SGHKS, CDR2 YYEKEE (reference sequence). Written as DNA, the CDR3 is TGTGCCAGCACCTCGGTGGCAGGGAGGGACGTTCAGTACTTC. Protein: CASTSVAGRDVQYF.

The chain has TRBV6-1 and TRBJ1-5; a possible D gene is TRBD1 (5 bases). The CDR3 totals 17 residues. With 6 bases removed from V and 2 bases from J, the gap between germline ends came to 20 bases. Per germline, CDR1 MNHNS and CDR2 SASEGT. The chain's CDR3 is CASSQWGGTSGNQPQHF. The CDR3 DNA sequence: TGTGCCAGCAGCCAATGGGGGGGGACTAGCGGCAATCAGCCCCAGCATTTT.

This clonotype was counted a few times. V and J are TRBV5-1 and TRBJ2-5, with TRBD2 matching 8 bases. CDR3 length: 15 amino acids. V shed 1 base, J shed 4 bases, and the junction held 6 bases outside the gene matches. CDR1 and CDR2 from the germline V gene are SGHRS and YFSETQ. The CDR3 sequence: CASSLREGSRETQYF. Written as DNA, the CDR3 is TGCGCCAGCAGCTTGCGGGAGGGCAGTAGAGAGACCCAGTACTTC.

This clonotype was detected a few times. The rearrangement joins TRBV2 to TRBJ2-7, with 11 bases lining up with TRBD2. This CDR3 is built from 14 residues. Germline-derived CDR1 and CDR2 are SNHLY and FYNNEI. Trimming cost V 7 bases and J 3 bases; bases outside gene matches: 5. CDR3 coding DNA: TGTGCCAGCAAGGGACTAGCGGAACTCTACGAGCAGTACTTC. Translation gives CASKGLAELYEQYF.

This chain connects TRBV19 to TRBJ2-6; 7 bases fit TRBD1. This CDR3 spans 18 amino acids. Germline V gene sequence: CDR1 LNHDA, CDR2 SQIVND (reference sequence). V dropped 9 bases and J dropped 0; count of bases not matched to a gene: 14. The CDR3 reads CASSKPQGVGSGANVLTF. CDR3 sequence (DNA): TGTGCCAGCTCCAAGCCTCAGGGGGTCGGCTCTGGGGCCAACGTCCTGACTTTC. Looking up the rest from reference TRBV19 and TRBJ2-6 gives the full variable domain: DGGITQSPKYLFRKEGQNVTLSCEQNLNHDAMYWYRQDPGQGLRLIYYSQIVNDFQKGDIAEGYSVSREKKESFPLTVTSAQKNPTAFYLCASSKPQGVGSGANVLTFGAGSRLTVL.

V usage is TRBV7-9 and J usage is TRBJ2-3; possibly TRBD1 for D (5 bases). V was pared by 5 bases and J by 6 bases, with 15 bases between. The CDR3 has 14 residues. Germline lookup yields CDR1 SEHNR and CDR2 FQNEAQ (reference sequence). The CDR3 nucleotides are TGTGCCAGCAGCCCCGACGCAGGGTCCGATACGCAGTATTTT. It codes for CASSPDAGSDTQYF.

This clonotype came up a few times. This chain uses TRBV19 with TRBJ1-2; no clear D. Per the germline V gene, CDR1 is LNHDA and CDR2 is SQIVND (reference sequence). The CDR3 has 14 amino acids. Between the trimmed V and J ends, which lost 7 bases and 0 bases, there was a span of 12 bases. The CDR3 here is CASTVLGSNYGYTF. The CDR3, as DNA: TGTGCCAGTACCGTGCTGGGGTCTAACTATGGCTACACCTTC.

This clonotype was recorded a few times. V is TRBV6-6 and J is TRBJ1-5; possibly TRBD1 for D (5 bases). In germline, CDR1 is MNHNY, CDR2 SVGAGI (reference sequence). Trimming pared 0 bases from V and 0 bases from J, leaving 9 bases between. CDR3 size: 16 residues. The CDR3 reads CASSYSSGGSNQPQHF. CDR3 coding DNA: TGTGCCAGCAGTTACTCTTCGGGGGGTAGCAATCAGCCCCAGCATTTT.

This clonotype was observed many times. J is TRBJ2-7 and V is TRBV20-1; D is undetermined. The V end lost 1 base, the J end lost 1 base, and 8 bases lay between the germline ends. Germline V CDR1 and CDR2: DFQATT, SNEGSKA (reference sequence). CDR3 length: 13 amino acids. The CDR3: CSARGRTSYEQYF. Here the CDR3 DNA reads TGCAGTGCTAGAGGCAGGACGTCCTACGAGCAGTACTTC.

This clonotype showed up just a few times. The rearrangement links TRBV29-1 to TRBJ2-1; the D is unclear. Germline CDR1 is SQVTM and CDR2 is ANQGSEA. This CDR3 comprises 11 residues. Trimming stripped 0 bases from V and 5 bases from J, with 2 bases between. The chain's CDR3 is CSVEENNEQFF. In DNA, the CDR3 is TGCAGCGTTGAAGAGAACAATGAGCAGTTCTTC.

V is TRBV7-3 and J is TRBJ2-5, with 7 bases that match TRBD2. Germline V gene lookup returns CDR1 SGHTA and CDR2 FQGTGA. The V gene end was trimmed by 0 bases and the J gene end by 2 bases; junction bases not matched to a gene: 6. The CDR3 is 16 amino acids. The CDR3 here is CASSLTGSGPQETQYF. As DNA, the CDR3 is TGTGCCAGCAGCTTAACGGGTAGCGGGCCTCAAGAGACCCAGTACTTC.

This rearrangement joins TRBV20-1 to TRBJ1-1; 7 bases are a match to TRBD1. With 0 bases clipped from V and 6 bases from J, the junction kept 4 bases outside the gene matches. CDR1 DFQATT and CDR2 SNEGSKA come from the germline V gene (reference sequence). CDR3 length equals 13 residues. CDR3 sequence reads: CSAREQGTPEAFF. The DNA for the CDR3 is TGCAGTGCTAGAGAACAGGGGACCCCTGAAGCTTTCTTT.

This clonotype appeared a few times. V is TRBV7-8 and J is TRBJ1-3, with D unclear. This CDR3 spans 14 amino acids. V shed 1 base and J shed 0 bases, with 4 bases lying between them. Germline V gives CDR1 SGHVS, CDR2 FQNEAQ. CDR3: CASSLGGSGNTIYF. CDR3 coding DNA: TGTGCCAGCAGCTTAGGCGGCTCTGGAAACACCATATATTTT.

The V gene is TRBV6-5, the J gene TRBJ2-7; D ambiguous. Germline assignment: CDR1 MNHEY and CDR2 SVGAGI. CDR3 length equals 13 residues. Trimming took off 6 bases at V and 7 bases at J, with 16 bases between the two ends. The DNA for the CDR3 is TGTGCCAGCAGAAGTGGAGTTATCAGAGAGCAGTACTTC. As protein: CASRSGVIREQYF.

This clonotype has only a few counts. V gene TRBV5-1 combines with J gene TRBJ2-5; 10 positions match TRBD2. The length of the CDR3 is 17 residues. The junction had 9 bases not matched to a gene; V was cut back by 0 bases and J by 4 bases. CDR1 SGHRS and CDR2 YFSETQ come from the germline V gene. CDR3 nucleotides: TGCGCCAGCAGCTTGGAAAGGCTAGCGGGAGCCGGAGAGACCCAGTACTTC. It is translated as CASSLERLAGAGETQYF.